The rows below give T cell receptor beta chains drawn from one sample of a study of blood T cell repertoires in COVID-19. Generated by immunoSEQ multiplex PCR, the TCRdb table keeps only in-frame clones and is missing some. The sample consists of under 300,000 clones, roughly 81% of them appearing once. The specimen was PBMCs or T cells enriched from blood (not recorded which). The receptors shown here come from a woman aged 45 to 65 who had been exposed to COVID-19. Each CDR3 is given with its conserved first and last residue. D genes are given only for firm matches. Not all rows give a size; the values are once, few, many and, for expanded clones, a class.

j_call v_call d_call clone_size cdr3_nt cdr3_aa
TRBJ2-6 TRBV3-1/TRBV3-2 NA few TGTGCCAGCAGCGGTGGACAGATAGGAAACTCTGGGGCCAACGTCCTGACTTTC CASSGGQIGNSGANVLTF
TRBJ1-1 TRBV5-1 NA few TGCGCCAGCAGCTTGGGGGGGCAGTATGAAGCTTTCTTT CASSLGGQYEAFF
TRBJ1-1 TRBV13 TRBD1 NA TGTGCCAGCAGCATCCGACAGGGGTACACTGAAGCTTTCTTT CASSIRQGYTEAFF
TRBJ1-2 TRBV19 TRBD1 NA TGTGCCAGTAGTCAGACAGGGAATGGCTACACCTTC CASSQTGNGYTF
TRBJ1-1 TRBV19 TRBD1 NA TGTGCCAGTAGCCGATATACGACAGGGGAGGATGAAGCTTTCTTT CASSRYTTGEDEAFF
TRBJ2-7 TRBV15 NA NA TGTGCCACCAGCAGAGATTCGGCCAGGCCCTACGAGCAGTACTTC CATSRDSARPYEQYF
TRBJ1-6 TRBV9 TRBD1 NA TGTGCCAGCAGCGTACGGACAGGGGATTCACCCCTCCACTTT CASSVRTGDSPLHF
TRBJ1-1 TRBV5-1 NA NA TGCGCCAGCAGCTTGGGCCTAATGAACACTGAAGCTTTCTTT CASSLGLMNTEAFF
TRBJ2-5 TRBV5-1 TRBD1 NA TGCGCCAGCAGCCGAGGACAGGGGATCGGCCAAGAGACCCAGTACTTC CASSRGQGIGQETQYF
TRBJ1-1 TRBV12-5 NA NA TGTGCTAGTGGTTTGGTAACGGGGGGGATGAACACTGAAGCTTTCTTT CASGLVTGGMNTEAFF
TRBJ2-7 TRBV6-5 NA NA TGTGCCAGCGGCCGCTCCTACGAGCAGTACTTC CASGRSYEQYF
TRBJ1-3 TRBV30 NA NA TGTGCCTGGAGTGGTTCTTTAGGAAACACCATATATTTT CAWSGSLGNTIYF
TRBJ1-2 TRBV6-5 NA NA TGTGCCAGCAGTTACTCGAGCTTCGAGGCGGGCTACACCTTC CASSYSSFEAGYTF
TRBJ2-7 TRBV12-1 NA NA TGTGCCAGCAGCTTTGGGAACAGGGTTAGGGCCTACGAGCAGTACTTC CASSFGNRVRAYEQYF
TRBJ2-7 TRBV10-3 TRBD1 NA TGTGCCATCAAGACCCACGCCGGGACAGGGCTCGAGCAGTACTTC CAIKTHAGTGLEQYF
TRBJ1-3 TRBV14 TRBD1 NA TGTGCCAGCAGCCAATTACAGGGGGCTTACGGAAACACCATATATTTT CASSQLQGAYGNTIYF
TRBJ1-1 TRBV28 NA NA TGTGCCAGCAGTCCCACCGGCAGGGCCTACACTGAAGCTTTCTTT CASSPTGRAYTEAFF
TRBJ1-1 TRBV9 TRBD1 NA TGTGCCAGCAGCTCCGACAGGGGGAACACTGAAGCTTTCTTT CASSSDRGNTEAFF
TRBJ1-1 TRBV7-2 NA NA TGTGCCAGCAGCTCATCACAGGGCCACCGGGACACTGAAGCTTTCTTT CASSSSQGHRDTEAFF
TRBJ2-7 TRBV5-6 NA NA TGTGCCAGCAGCTTGGCACTTGGTCTAGGATGGGCCTACGAGCAGTACTTC CASSLALGLGWAYEQYF
TRBJ1-1 TRBV7-9 TRBD1 NA TGTGCCAGCAGCTATCGGACGGGACAGGGGAGTACTGAAGCTTTCTTT CASSYRTGQGSTEAFF
TRBJ1-2 TRBV12-3/TRBV12-4 TRBD1 NA TGTGCCAGCAGTTTCACAGGGGGCTATGGCTACACCTTC CASSFTGGYGYTF
TRBJ2-4 TRBV18 TRBD1 NA TGTGCCAGCTCACACGACAGGGGCGTCAAAAACATTCAGTACTTC CASSHDRGVKNIQYF
TRBJ1-5 TRBV10-3 NA NA TGTGCCATCAGTGAGTCGTTATTGAGTCCCCAGCATTTT CAISESLLSPQHF
TRBJ1-5 TRBV24-1 NA NA TGTGCCACCAGTGATGCAGGATTCCAGCCCCAGCATTTT CATSDAGFQPQHF
TRBJ1-1 TRBV6-5 TRBD1 NA TGTGCCAGCAGCTACTTGGCGACAGGGGGCCGGACTGAAGCTTTCTTT CASSYLATGGRTEAFF
TRBJ2-1 TRBV12-3/TRBV12-4 NA NA TGTGCCAGCAGTTTATGGCGGGGTGAGCAGTTCTTC CASSLWRGEQFF
TRBJ2-7 TRBV29-1 TRBD1 NA TGCAGCGTTGAAGATTCGGGACAGGGGGCCTACGAGCAGTACTTC CSVEDSGQGAYEQYF
TRBJ1-5 TRBV9 NA NA TGTGCCAGCAGCGTAGGAGGGGGAAATCAGCCCCAGCATTTT CASSVGGGNQPQHF
TRBJ2-7 TRBV9 NA medium-sized TGTGCCAGCAGCGTAGGTCTATCTTCGACACCCTCCGAGCAGTACTTC CASSVGLSSTPSEQYF
TRBJ2-2 TRBV6-5 NA NA TGTGCCAGCAGTTCCCCGTGGAGAACGAACACCGGGGAGCTGTTTTTT CASSSPWRTNTGELFF
TRBJ2-2 TRBV13 TRBD2 once TGTGCCAGCAGTCGTCGGACTAGCGGGTCCACCGGGGAGCTGTTTTTT CASSRRTSGSTGELFF
TRBJ2-7 TRBV29-1 TRBD1 NA TGCAGCGTAGGGACAGGGGGCTGGGCCGAGGGGCAGTACTTC CSVGTGGWAEGQYF
TRBJ1-1 TRBV11-2 NA NA TGTGCCAGCAGCTTATCGGTTGTTAGCGGAGCGTTCCAGTCTGAAGCTTTCTTT CASSLSVVSGAFQSEAFF
TRBJ1-2 TRBV5-6 NA once TGTGCCAGCAGCTTGATGGCAACCCCTAACTATAGCTATGGCTACACCTTC CASSLMATPNYSYGYTF
TRBJ1-3 TRBV18 NA NA TGTGCCAGCTCCGGAGCGTCTTCTGGAAACACCATATATTTT CASSGASSGNTIYF
TRBJ1-2 TRBV9 NA NA TGTGCCAGCAGTACCCAGGGGAACTATGGCTACACCTTC CASSTQGNYGYTF
TRBJ2-2 TRBV11-2 TRBD1 few TGTGCCAGCAGCTCTCACAGGGGGCGGAGGACCGGGGAGCTGTTTTTT CASSSHRGRRTGELFF
TRBJ2-1 TRBV10-3 NA NA TGTGCCAGCCGGGGTTTTTCACAATGGGAGCAGTTCTTC CASRGFSQWEQFF
TRBJ2-4 TRBV20-1 NA few TGCAGTGCCCAGGGATTAAACATTCAGTACTTC CSAQGLNIQYF
TRBJ2-3 TRBV5-1 NA once TGCGCCAGCAGCTTGGAGTTGGGGGCAGCAGATACGCAGTATTTT CASSLELGAADTQYF
TRBJ2-7 TRBV11-1 TRBD2 NA TGTGCCAGCAGCCGGAGCGGGGGGTTCTACGAGCAGTACTTC CASSRSGGFYEQYF
TRBJ2-2 TRBV27 TRBD1 NA TGTGCCAGCAGTCTCACCGGGACAGGGGCAAACACCGGGGAGCTGTTTTTT CASSLTGTGANTGELFF
TRBJ1-2 TRBV10-3 TRBD1 NA TGTGCCATCAGTGGACAGGGGGCTGATGGCTACACCTTC CAISGQGADGYTF
TRBJ2-5 TRBV19 TRBD1 NA TGTGCCAGTAGTTCCACAACCATGGACAGGGGGCAAGAGACCCAGTACTTC CASSSTTMDRGQETQYF
TRBJ2-7 TRBV9 NA NA TGTGCCAGCAGCGTAGGACCTGGAGGGGAGCAGTACTTC CASSVGPGGEQYF